This T cell receptor (beta chain) was identified in a study of shared clonotypes between healthy human individuals. Study-level information: Donors had three CD4 naive, three CD4 memory, two CD8 naive and one CD8 memory plate apiece.

Per germline, CDR1 SEHNR and CDR2 FQNEAQ (reference sequence). The CDR3 is 18 amino acids. Trimming pared 0 bases from V and 0 bases from J, leaving 14 bases between. Profiling relied on immunoSEQ multiplex PCR, and the TCRdb table lists in-frame clones only, not all of them. The sample has around 2,000,000 clones, about 92% seen once. Details on this clone: No antigen is known for it.

Whole-study findings and limits: Incompleteness in sorted-subset sequencing, despite large depth, was shown by rarefaction.

CD45RO-negative CD8 cells positively selected for CCR7 made up the naive population, which excluded terminally differentiated effector memory CD45RA+ cells. Sequencing was done on a sample of naive CD8+ T cells from PBMCs. J is TRBJ2-2 and V is TRBV7-9, with no clear D. The source is a man aged 18 to 35 in good health. Some clones in this sample may be carry-over from other donors' samples. CDR3: CASSLALYSRTNTGELFF. The CDR3 coding sequence is TGTGCCAGCAGCTTAGCGCTCTATAGCCGGACGAACACCGGGGAGCTGTTTTTT.